What follows are 6 T cell receptor beta chains derived from one specimen sequenced in a study of shared clonotypes between healthy human individuals (dated by TCRdb to the early 2020s). Library preparation used the immunoSEQ multiplex PCR assay. TCRdb mirrors the immuneACCESS table, restricted to in-frame sequences. Some clones are absent from its copies; in checked studies, under half trace to an unresolved V gene, and the reason for the others is unknown. The sample includes 500,000 to 550,000 clones, with approximately 95% observed a single time. Nearly 0.065% of the sample comes from the top ten. Sequencing input: naive CD4+ T cells sorted from blood. The cell subset or site label on this specimen signifies: CD45RA+ positively selected. All receptors derive from a woman aged 30 to 39 in good health.

The rearrangement links TRBV27 to TRBJ2-5; TRBD1 is a possible D gene (6 bases). The J call may be in error: the DNA end matches TRBJ2-7 better. CDR3 length: 14 residues. From germline, CDR1 is MNHEY and CDR2 SMNVEV (reference sequence). CDR3 coding DNA: TGTGCCAGCAGTTCCCGACAGGACCCCTACGAGCAGTACTTC. Amino acid sequence: CASSSRQDPYEQYF.

This clone was observed a single time. V gene TRBV7-9 combines with J gene TRBJ2-3, with TRBD1 matching 9 bases. V dropped 0 bases and J dropped 4; count of bases not matched to a gene: 11. Per the germline V gene, CDR1 is SEHNR and CDR2 is FQNEAQ (reference sequence). The CDR3 contains 18 residues. The chain's CDR3 is CASSLAGFGTGNSDTQYF. CDR3 coding DNA: TGTGCCAGCAGCTTAGCGGGGTTTGGGACAGGGAACTCAGATACGCAGTATTTT.

The chain is built from TRBV15 and TRBJ1-3; D ambiguous. This CDR3 has 15 amino acids. Germline values: CDR1 LNHNV, CDR2 YYDKDF (reference sequence). Trimming cost V 5 bases and J 0 bases, with 11 bases left between them. CDR3 in amino acids: CATSGVPDSGNTIYF. The CDR3 DNA reads as TGTGCCACCAGCGGGGTGCCCGACTCTGGAAACACCATATATTTT. The full variable domain, with the rest looked up from reference TRBV15 and TRBJ1-3, is DAMVIQNPRYQVTQFGKPVTLSCSQTLNHNVMYWYQQKSSQAPKLLFHYYDKDFNNEADTPDNFQSRRPNTSFCFLDIRSPGLGDTAMYLCATSGVPDSGNTIYFGEGSWLTVV.

The rearrangement joins TRBV28 to TRBJ1-5; D may be TRBD1 (5 bases). There are 16 residues in the CDR3. Deletions cut 6 bases from V and 7 bases from J, with 22 bases between. Germline lookup yields CDR1 MDHEN and CDR2 SYDVKM. This chain's CDR3 is CASSLTAWQGEQPQHF. The CDR3 bases are TGTGCCAGCAGCCTGACCGCGTGGCAGGGCGAACAGCCCCAGCATTTT.

The chain carries TRBV7-6 and TRBJ2-7; the match to TRBD2 covers 9 bases. J gave up 0 bases and V 1 base, and 10 bases lay outside the gene matches. There are 18 residues in the CDR3. Germline V lookup: CDR1 SGHVS, CDR2 FNYEAQ. CDR3 in amino acids: CASSLVVTSGRSSYEQYF. The CDR3 DNA follows: TGTGCCAGCAGCTTAGTTGTGACTAGCGGCCGAAGCTCCTACGAGCAGTACTTC.

V and J are TRBV6-5 and TRBJ2-7; perhaps D is TRBD1 or TRBD2 (7 bases each). The CDR3 runs 14 residues. V dropped 2 bases and J dropped 9 bases, with 17 bases sitting between them. The germline gives CDR1 MNHEY, CDR2 SVGAGI. This CDR3 is CASSYQGGTRVQYF. The DNA of the CDR3 is TGTGCCAGCAGTTACCAGGGGGGGACCAGGGTGCAGTACTTC.